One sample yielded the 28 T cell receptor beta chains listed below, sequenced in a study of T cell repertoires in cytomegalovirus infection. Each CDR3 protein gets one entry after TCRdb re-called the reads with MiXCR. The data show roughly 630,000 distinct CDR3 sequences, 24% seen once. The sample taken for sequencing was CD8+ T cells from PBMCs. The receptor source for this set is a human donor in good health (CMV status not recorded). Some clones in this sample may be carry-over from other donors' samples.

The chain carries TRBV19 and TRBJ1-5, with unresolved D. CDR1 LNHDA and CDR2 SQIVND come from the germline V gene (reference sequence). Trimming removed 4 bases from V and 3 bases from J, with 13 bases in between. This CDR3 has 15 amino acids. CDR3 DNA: TGTGCCAGTAGTAACGCGGACTGGGTCAATCAGCCCCAGCATTTT. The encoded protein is CASSNADWVNQPQHF.

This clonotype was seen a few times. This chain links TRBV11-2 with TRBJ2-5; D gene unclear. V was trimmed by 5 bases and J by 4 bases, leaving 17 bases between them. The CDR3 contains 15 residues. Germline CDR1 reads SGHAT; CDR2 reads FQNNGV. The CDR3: CASSDDAGMLETQYF. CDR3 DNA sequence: TGTGCCAGCAGCGACGATGCTGGGATGCTAGAGACCCAGTACTTC.

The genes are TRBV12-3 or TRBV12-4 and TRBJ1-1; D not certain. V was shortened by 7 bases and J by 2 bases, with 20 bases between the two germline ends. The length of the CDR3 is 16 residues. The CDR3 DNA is TGTGCCAGCACCCCCCCCCCTCCACAAATAAACACTGAAGCTTTCTTT. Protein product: CASTPPPPQINTEAFF.

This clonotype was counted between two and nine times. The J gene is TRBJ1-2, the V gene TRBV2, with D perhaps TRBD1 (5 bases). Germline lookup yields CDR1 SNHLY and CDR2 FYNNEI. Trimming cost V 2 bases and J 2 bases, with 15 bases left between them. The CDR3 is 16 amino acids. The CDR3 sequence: CASSELSGGRNYGYTF. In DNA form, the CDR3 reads TGTGCCAGCAGTGAATTAAGTGGGGGTCGGAACTATGGCTACACCTTC.

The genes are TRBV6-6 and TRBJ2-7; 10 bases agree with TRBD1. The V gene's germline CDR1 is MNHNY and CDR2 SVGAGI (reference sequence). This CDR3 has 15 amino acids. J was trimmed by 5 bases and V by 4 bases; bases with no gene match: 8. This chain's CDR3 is CASSFFSGTGDEQYF. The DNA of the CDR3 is TGTGCCAGCAGTTTCTTCTCCGGGACAGGGGACGAGCAGTACTTC.

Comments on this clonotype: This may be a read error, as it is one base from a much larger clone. The CDR3 region is CASSLPPEQSYNEQFF. CDR3 bases: TGTGCCAGCAGCTTGCCTCCGGAACAGAGCTACAATGAGCAGTTCTTC. V is TRBV7-6 and J is TRBJ2-1, with D uncertain. The CDR3 runs 16 residues. Looked up from germline, CDR1 is SGHVS and CDR2 is FNYEAQ. V was shortened by 3 bases and J by 3 bases, with 15 bases between the two germline ends.

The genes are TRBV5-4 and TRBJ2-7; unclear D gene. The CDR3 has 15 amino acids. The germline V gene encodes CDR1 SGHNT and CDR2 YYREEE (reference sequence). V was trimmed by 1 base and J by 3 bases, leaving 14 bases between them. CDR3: CASSLRDSSLYEQYF. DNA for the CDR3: TGTGCCAGCAGCTTGAGGGATTCATCCCTCTACGAGCAGTACTTC.

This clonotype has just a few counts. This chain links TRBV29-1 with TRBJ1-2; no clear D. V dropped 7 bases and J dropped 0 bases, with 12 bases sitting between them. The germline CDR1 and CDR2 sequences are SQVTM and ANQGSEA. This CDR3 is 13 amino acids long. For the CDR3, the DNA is TGCAGCGCCCAGGAGTACTCTAACTATGGCTACACCTTC. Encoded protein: CSAQEYSNYGYTF. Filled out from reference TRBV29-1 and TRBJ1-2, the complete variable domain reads SAVISQKPSRDICQRGTSLTIQCQVDSQVTMMFWYRQQPGQSLTLIATANQGSEATYESGFVIDKFPISRPNLTFSTLTVSNMSPEDSSIYLCSAQEYSNYGYTFGSGTRLTVV.

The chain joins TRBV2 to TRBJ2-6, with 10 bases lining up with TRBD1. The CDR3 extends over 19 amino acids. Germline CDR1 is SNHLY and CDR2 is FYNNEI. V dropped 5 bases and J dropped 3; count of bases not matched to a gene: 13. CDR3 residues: CASSKARDRGLFGANVLTF. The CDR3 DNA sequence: TGTGCCAGCAGTAAGGCCCGCGACAGGGGGCTGTTTGGGGCCAACGTCCTGACTTTC.

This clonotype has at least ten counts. The CDR3 is CASSLYRWTELSPLHF. CDR3 DNA sequence: TGTGCCAGCAGCTTGTACAGGTGGACAGAATTATCACCCCTCCACTTT. The chain recombines TRBV7-4 with TRBJ1-6; D possibly corresponds to TRBD1 (6 bases). CDR1 is SGHVT, CDR2 SQSDAQ, per germline. The CDR3 runs to 16 residues. V was cut by 3 bases and J by 10 bases, with 19 bases left in between.

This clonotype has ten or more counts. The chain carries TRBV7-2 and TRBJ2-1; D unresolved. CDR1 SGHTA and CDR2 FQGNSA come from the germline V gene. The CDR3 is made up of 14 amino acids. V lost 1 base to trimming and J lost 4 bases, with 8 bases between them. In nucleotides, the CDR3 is TGTGCCAGCAGCTTAGTGGCAGATTACAATGAGCAGTTCTTC. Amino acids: CASSLVADYNEQFF.

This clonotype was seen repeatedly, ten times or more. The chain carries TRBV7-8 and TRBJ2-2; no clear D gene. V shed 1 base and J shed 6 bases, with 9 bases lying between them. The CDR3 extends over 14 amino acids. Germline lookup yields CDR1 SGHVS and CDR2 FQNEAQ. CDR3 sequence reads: CASSLVEGPGELFF. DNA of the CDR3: TGTGCCAGCAGCTTAGTTGAAGGGCCCGGGGAGCTGTTTTTT.

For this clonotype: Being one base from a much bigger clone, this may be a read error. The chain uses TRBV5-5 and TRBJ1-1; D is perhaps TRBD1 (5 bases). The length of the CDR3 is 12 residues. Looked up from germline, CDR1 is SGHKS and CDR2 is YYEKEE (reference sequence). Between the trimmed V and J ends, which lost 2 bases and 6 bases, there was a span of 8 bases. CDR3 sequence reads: CASSLPRAEAFF. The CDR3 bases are TGTGCCAGCAGCTTACCCAGGGCTGAAGCTTTCTTT.

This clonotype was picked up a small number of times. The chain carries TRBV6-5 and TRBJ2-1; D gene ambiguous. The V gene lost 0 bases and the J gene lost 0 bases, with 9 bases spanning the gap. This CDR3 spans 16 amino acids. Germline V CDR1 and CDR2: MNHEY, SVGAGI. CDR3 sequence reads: CASSYSDQSSYNEQFF. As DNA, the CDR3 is TGTGCCAGCAGTTACTCAGACCAGAGCTCCTACAATGAGCAGTTCTTC.

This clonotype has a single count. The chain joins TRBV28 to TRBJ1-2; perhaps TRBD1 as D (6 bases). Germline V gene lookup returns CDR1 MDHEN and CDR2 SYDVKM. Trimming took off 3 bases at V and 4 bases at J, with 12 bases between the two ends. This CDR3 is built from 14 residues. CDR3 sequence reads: CASSLEWGAYGYTF. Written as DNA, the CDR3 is TGTGCCAGCAGTTTGGAGTGGGGGGCCTATGGCTACACCTTC.

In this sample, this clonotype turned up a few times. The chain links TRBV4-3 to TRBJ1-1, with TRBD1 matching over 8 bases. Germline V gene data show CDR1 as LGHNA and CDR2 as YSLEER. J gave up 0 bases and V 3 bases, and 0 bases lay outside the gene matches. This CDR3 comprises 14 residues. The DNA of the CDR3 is TGCGCCAGCAGCCAGGACAGGGTGAACACTGAAGCTTTCTTT. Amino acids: CASSQDRVNTEAFF.

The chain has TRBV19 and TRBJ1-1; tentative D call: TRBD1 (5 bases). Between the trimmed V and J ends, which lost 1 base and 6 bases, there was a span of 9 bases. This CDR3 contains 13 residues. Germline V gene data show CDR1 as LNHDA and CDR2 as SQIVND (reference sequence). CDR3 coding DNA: TGTGCCAGTAGTATAGGGGGCACTTCTGAAGCTTTCTTT. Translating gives CASSIGGTSEAFF.

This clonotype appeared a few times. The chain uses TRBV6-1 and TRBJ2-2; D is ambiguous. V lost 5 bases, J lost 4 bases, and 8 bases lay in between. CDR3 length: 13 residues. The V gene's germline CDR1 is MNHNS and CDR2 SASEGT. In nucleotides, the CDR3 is TGTGCCAGCAGTAAGGATTTCACCGGGGAGCTGTTTTTT. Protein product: CASSKDFTGELFF.

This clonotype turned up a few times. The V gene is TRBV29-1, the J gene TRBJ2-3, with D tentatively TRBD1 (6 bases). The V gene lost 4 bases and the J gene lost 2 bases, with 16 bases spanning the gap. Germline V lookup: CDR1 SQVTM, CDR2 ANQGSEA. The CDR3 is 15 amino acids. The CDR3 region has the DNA TGCAGCGTTGGACGCCAGGGGCTTTCCACAGATACGCAGTATTTT. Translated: CSVGRQGLSTDTQYF.

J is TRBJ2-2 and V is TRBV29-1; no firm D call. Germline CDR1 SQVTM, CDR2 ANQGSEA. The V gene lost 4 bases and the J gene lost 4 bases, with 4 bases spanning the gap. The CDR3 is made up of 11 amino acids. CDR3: CSVAATGELFF. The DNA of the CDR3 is TGCAGCGTTGCCGCCACCGGGGAGCTGTTTTTT.

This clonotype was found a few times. The CDR3 is CSAREGLYEQYV. The CDR3 nucleotides are TGCAGTGCTAGAGAGGGGTTATACGAGCAGTACGTC. The V gene is TRBV20-1, the J gene TRBJ2-7; no definite D call. The CDR3 has 12 residues. Germline loops: CDR1 DFQATT, CDR2 SNEGSKA (reference sequence). Trimming removed 0 bases at V and 4 bases at J, with 7 bases between.

The DNA of the CDR3 is TGCGCCAGCAGCCGAAACAGGGGGAACACTGAAGCTTTCTTT. It codes for CASSRNRGNTEAFF. The rearrangement uses TRBV4-3 and TRBJ1-1; 7 bases are a match to TRBD1. This CDR3 region has 14 residues. V shed 4 bases, J shed 1 base, and the junction held 3 bases outside the gene matches. CDR1 and CDR2 (germline): LGHNA, YSLEER.

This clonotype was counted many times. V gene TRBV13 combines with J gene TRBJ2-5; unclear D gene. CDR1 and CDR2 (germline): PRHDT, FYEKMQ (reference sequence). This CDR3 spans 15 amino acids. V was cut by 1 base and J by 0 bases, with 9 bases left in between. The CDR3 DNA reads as TGTGCCAGCAGCTTAGCCCCGAGGAACCAAGAGACCCAGTACTTC. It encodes CASSLAPRNQETQYF.

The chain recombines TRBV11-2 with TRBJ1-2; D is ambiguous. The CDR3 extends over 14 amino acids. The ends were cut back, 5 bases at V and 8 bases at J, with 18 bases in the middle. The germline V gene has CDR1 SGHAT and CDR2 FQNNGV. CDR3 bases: TGTGCCAGCAGCAGCGGGAGCAGGCCTGCGGGCTACACCTTC. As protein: CASSSGSRPAGYTF.

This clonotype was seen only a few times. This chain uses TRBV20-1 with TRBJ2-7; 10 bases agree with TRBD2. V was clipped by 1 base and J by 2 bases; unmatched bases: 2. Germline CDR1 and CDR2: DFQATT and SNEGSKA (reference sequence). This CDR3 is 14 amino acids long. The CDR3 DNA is TGCAGTGCTAGAGGGACTAGCGGAACCTACGAGCAGTACGTC. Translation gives CSARGTSGTYEQYV.

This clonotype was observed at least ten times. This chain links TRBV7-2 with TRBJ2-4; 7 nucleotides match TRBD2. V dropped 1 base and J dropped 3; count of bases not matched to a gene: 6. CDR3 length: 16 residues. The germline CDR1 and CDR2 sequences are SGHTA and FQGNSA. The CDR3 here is CASSLVRGGVKNIQYF. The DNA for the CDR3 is TGTGCCAGCAGCTTAGTGCGCGGGGGTGTCAAAAACATTCAGTACTTC.

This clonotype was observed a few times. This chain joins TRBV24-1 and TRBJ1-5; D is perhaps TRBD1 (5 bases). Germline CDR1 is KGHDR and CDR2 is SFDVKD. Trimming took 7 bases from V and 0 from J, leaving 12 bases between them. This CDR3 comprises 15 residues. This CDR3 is CATSPTVNSNQPQHF. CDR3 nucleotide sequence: TGTGCCACCAGCCCGACAGTCAATAGCAATCAGCCCCAGCATTTT.

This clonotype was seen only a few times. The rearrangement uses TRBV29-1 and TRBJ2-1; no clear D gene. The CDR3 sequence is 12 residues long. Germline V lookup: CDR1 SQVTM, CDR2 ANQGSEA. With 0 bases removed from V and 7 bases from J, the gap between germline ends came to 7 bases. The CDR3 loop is CSVEDKRNEQFF. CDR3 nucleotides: TGCAGCGTTGAAGATAAAAGAAATGAGCAGTTCTTC.